The source of this TCR beta chain is a study of CXCR3-negative and CXCR3-positive naive CD8 T cells. Findings and caveats of the study: CXCR3 levels fell partly with cryopreservation; most assays relied on fresh PBMCs. Researchers reported similar TRBV-TRBJ usage in naive CXCR3-negative and CXCR3-positive cells, though memory differed. Naive subsets had comparable surface CD5; TCR strength was inferred from TRB CDR3 properties.

To note about this clonotype: The antigen is not known.

UMI-tagged TRB cDNA libraries were built via 5' RACE. TCRdb reprocessed the 5' RACE reads, with one entry per CDR3 protein and no DNA. Listed are tens of thousands of distinct CDR3 sequences; 13% to 15% falls within the top ten. All CD8+ T cell subsets were sorted in triplicate at fewer than 350,000 cells each. The TCR originated in a human donor in good health. Some clones in this sample may be carry-over from other donors' samples. Sequenced input: memory CD8+ T cells from blood.

This chain's CDR3 is CASSGYNEQFF. The chain couples TRBV28 to TRBJ2-1. The CDR3 runs to 11 residues. Germline assignment: CDR1 MDHEN and CDR2 SYDVKM. The whole variable domain, remainder taken from reference TRBV28 and TRBJ2-1, is DVKVTQSSRYLVKRTGEKVFLECVQDMDHENMFWYRQDPGLGLRLIYFSYDVKMKEKGDIPEGYSVSREKKERFSLILESASTNQTSMYLCASSGYNEQFFGPGTRLTVL.